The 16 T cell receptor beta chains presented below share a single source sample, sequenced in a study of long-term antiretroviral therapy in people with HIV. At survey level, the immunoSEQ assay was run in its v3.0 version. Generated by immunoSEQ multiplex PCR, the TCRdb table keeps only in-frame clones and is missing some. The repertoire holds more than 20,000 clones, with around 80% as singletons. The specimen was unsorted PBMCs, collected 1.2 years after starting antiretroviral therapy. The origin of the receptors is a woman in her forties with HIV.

The CDR3 sequence is CASSQGTGVLNEQFF. The CDR3 region has the DNA TGCGCCAGCAGCCAAGGGACAGGGGTGTTGAATGAGCAGTTCTTC. The chain recombines TRBV4-1 with TRBJ2-1; 9 bases match TRBD1. The CDR3 loop spans 15 amino acids. Per germline, CDR1 MGHRA and CDR2 YSYEKL. Trimming at V came to 1 base and at J to 7 bases, leaving 5 bases not matched to a gene.

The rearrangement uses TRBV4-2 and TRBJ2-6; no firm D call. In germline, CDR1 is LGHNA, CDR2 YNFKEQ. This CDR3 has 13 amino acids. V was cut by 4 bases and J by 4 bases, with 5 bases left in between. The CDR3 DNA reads TGTGCCAGCAGCCCAGGCGGGGCCAACGTCCTGACTTTC. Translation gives CASSPGGANVLTF.

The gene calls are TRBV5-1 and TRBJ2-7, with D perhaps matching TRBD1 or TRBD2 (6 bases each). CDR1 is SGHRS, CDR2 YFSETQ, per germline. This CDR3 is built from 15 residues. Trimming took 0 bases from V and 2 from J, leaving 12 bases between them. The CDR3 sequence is CASSLVGGWTYEQYF. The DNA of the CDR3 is TGCGCCAGCAGCTTGGTGGGGGGCTGGACCTACGAGCAGTACTTC.

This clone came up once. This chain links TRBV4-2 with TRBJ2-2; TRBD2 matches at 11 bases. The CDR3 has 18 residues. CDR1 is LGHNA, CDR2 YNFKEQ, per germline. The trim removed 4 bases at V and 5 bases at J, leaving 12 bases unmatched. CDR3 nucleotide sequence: TGTGCCAGCAGCCCCCAACCACTAGCGGGAGAGGTGACCGGGGAGCTGTTTTTT. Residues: CASSPQPLAGEVTGELFF.

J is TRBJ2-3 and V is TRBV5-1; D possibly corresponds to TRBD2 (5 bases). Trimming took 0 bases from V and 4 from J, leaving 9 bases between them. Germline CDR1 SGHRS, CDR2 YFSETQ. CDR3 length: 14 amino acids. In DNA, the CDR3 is TGCGCCAGCAGCTTGGGCACGAGGGCAGATACGCAGTATTTT. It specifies CASSLGTRADTQYF. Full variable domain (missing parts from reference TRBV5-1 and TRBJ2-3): KAGVTQTPRYLIKTRGQQVTLSCSPISGHRSVSWYQQTPGQGLQFLFEYFSETQRNKGNFPGRFSGRQFSNSRSEMNVSTLELGDSALYLCASSLGTRADTQYFGPGTRLTVL.

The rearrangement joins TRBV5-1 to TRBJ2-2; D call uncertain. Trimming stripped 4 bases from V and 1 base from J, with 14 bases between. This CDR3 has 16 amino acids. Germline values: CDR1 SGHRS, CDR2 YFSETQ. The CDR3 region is CASSLDPRMNTGELFF. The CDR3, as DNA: TGCGCCAGCAGCCTGGACCCCCGGATGAACACCGGGGAGCTGTTTTTT.

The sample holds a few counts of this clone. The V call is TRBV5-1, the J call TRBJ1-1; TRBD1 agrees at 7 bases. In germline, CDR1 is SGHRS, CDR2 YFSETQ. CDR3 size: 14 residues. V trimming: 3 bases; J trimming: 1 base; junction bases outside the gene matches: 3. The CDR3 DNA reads TGCGCCAGCAGCTCCGGACAGGAGAACACTGAAGCTTTCTTT. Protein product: CASSSGQENTEAFF.

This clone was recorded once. CDR3 protein: CASGLLAGLYNEQFF. CDR3 nucleotides: TGTGCCAGCGGCCTACTAGCGGGGTTATACAATGAGCAGTTCTTC. J is TRBJ2-1 and V is TRBV6-1; TRBD2 matches at 10 bases. The germline CDR1 and CDR2 sequences are MNHNS and SASEGT. V lost 8 bases to trimming and J lost 4 bases; unmatched junction nucleotides: 8. The CDR3 spans 15 residues.

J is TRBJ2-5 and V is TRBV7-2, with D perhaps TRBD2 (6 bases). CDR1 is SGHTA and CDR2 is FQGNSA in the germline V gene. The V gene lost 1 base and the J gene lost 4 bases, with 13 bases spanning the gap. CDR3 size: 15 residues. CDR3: CASSLVAGMGETQYF. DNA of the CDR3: TGTGCCAGCAGCTTAGTGGCGGGAATGGGAGAGACCCAGTACTTC.

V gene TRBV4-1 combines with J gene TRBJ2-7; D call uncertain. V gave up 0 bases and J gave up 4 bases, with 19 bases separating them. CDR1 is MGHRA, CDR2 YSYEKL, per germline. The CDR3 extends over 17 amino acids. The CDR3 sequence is CASSQDLESSTNYEQYF. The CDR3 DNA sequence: TGCGCCAGCAGCCAAGATCTGGAGAGCAGCACTAATTACGAGCAGTACTTC.

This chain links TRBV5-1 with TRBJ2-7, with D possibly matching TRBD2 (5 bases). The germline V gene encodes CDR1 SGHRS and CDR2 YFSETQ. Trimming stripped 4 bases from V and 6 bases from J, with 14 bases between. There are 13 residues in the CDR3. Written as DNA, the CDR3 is TGCGCCAGCAGCGTGGATCCCGAGGGCGAGCAGTACTTC. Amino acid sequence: CASSVDPEGEQYF.

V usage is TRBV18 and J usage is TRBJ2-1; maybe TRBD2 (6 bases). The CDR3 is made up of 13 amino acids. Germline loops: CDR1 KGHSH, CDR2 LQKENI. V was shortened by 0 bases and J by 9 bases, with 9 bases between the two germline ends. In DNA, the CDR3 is TGTGCCAGCTCACCACCCCAGGGAGGTGAGCAGTTCTTC. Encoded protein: CASSPPQGGEQFF.

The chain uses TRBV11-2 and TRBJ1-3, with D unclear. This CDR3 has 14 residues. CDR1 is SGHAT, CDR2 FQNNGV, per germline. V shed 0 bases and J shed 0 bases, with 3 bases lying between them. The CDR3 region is CASSLDPSGNTIYF. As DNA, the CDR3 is TGTGCCAGCAGCTTAGACCCCTCTGGAAACACCATATATTTT.

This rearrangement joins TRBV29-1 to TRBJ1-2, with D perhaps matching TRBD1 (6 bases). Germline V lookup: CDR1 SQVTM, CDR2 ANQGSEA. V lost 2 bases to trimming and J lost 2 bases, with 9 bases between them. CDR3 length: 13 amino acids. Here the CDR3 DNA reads TGCAGCGTTGAAACGGGGGCCAACTATGGCTACACCTTC. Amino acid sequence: CSVETGANYGYTF.

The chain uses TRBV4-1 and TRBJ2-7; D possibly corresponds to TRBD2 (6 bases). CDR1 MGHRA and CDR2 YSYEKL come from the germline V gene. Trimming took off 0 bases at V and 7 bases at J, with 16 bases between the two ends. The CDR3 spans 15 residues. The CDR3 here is CASSQDPGGALEQYF. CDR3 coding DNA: TGCGCCAGCAGCCAAGATCCTGGAGGGGCGTTGGAGCAGTACTTC.

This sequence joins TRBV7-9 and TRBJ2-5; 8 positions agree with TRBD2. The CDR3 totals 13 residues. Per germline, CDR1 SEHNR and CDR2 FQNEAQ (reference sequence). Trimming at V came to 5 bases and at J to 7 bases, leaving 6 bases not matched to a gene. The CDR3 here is CASSPREGGTQYF. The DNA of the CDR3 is TGTGCCAGCAGCCCCCGGGAGGGAGGGACCCAGTACTTC. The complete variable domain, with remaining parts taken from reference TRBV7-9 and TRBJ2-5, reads DTGVSQNPRHKITKRGQNVTFRCDPISEHNRLYWYRQTLGQGPEFLTYFQNEAQLEKSRLLSDRFSAERPKGSFSTLEIQRTEQGDSAMYLCASSPREGGTQYFGPGTRLLVL.